The entry below describes one T cell receptor beta chain. This sample stems from a study of TIL therapy for anti-PD-1-resistant metastatic lung cancer. Study summary: Most patients had lung adenocarcinoma; a handful of tumors were EGFR-mutant, two ALK-rearranged; half smoked currently or formerly. Median tumor mutation burden was under 1.9 mutations per megabase.

With 4 bases clipped from V and 3 bases from J, the junction kept 9 bases outside the gene matches. CDR3 length: 16 amino acids. The germline CDR1 and CDR2 sequences are SGHRS and YFSETQ. Time point reported: pre-treatment sample, taken before nivolumab and TIL therapy. The libraries were made with immunoSEQ v3. Each library reached about 2.1 million read pairs, or about 4.5-6.5 million at deep level. Produced via immunoSEQ multiplex PCR; TCRdb's table is partial and in-frame only. The sample includes under 20,000 clones, roughly 79% of them seen just once. The sequenced sample was blood, obtained at baseline. The TCR originated in a person between 25 and 80 years old with non-small cell lung cancer. The chain combines TRBV5-1 with TRBJ1-4; 7 bases match TRBD1. For the CDR3, the DNA is TGCGCCAGCAGCCCTAAGCCGGGACAGCCTAATGAAAAACTGTTTTTT. Amino acids: CASSPKPGQPNEKLFF. The full variable domain, rest sourced from reference TRBV5-1 and TRBJ1-4, is KAGVTQTPRYLIKTRGQQVTLSCSPISGHRSVSWYQQTPGQGLQFLFEYFSETQRNKGNFPGRFSGRQFSNSRSEMNVSTLELGDSALYLCASSPKPGQPNEKLFFGSGTQLSVL.